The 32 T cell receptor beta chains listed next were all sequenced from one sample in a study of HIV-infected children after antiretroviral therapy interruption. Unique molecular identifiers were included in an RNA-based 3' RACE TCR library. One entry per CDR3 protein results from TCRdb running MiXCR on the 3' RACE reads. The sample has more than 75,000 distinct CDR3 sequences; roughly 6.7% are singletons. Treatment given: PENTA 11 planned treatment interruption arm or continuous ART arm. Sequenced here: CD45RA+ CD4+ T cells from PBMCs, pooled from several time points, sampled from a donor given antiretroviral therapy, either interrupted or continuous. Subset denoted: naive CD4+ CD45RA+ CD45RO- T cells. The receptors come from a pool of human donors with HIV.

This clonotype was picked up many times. In DNA form, the CDR3 reads TGTGCCAGCAGCCCAACGGACTACAATGAGCAGTTCTTC. The encoded protein is CASSPTDYNEQFF. The chain combines TRBV9 with TRBJ2-1; D is uncertain. Germline lookup yields CDR1 SGDLS and CDR2 YYNGEE. CDR3 length equals 13 residues. V lost 4 bases and J 3 bases, leaving 8 bases between the germline ends.

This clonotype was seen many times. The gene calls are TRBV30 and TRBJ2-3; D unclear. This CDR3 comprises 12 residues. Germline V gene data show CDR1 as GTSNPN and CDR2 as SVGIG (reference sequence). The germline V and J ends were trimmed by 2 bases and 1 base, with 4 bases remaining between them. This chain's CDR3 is CAWSTGTDTQYF. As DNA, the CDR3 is TGTGCCTGGAGTACGGGCACAGATACGCAGTATTTT.

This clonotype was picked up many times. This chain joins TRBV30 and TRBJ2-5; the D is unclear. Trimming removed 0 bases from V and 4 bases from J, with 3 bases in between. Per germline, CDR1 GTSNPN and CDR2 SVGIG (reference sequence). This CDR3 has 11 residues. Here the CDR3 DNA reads TGTGCCTGGAGTGTACTAGAGACCCAGTACTTC. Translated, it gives CAWSVLETQYF.

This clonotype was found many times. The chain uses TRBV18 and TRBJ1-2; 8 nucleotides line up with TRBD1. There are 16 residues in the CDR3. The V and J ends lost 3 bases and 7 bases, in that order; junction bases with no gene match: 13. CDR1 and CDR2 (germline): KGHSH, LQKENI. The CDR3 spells CASSPPGTGRTGGYTF. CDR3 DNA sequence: TGTGCCAGCTCACCGCCGGGGACAGGCCGGACCGGTGGCTACACCTTC.

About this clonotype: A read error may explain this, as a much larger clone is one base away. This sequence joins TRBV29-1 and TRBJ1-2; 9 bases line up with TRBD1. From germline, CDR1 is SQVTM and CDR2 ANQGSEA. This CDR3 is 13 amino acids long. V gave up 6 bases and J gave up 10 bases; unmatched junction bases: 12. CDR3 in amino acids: CSVARDRAFDYTF. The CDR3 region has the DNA TGCAGCGTGGCGCGGGACAGGGCTTTCGACTACACCTTC.

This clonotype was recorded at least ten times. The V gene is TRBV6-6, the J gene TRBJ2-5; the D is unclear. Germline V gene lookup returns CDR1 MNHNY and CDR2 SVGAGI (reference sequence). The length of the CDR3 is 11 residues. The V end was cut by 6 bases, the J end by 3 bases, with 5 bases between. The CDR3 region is CASSLKETQYF. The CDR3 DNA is TGTGCCAGCAGCTTAAAAGAGACCCAGTACTTC.

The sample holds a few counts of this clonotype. CDR3 bases: TGTGCCAGTGGCCTACGGGGGGGCTTGGGATCCGACTACGAGCAGTACTTC. This codes for CASGLRGGLGSDYEQYF. This chain links TRBV19 with TRBJ2-7; TRBD2 aligns across 8 bases. V was pared by 8 bases and J by 3 bases, with 18 bases of the junction left unmatched. The germline V gene encodes CDR1 LNHDA and CDR2 SQIVND (reference sequence). This CDR3 comprises 17 residues.

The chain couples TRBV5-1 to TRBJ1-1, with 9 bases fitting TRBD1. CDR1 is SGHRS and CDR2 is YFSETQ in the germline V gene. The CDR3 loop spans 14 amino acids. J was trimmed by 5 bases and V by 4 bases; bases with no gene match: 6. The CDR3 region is CASSTGTGRTEAFF. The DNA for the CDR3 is TGCGCCAGCAGCACAGGGACAGGGCGGACTGAAGCTTTCTTT. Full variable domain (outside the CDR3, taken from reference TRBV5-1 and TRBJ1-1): KAGVTQTPRYLIKTRGQQVTLSCSPISGHRSVSWYQQTPGQGLQFLFEYFSETQRNKGNFPGRFSGRQFSNSRSEMNVSTLELGDSALYLCASSTGTGRTEAFFGQGTRLTVV.

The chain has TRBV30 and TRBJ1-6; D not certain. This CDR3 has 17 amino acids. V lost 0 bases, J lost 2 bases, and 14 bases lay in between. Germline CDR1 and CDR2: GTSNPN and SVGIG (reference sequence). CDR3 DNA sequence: TGTGCCTGGAGTGTTAGGGCCCAGGTTACCTATAATTCACCCCTCCACTTT. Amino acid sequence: CAWSVRAQVTYNSPLHF.

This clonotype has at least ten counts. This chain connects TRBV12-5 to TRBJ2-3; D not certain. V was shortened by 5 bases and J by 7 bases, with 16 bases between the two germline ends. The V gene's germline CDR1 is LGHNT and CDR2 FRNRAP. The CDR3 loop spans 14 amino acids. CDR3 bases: TGTGCTAGTGGTCTGGCCCTGTCGTCAAATACGCAGTATTTT. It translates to CASGLALSSNTQYF.

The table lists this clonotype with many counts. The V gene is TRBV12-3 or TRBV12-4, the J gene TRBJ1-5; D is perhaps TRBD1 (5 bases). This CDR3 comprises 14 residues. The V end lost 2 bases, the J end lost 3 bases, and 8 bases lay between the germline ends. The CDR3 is CASSLWGINQPQHF. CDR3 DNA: TGTGCCAGCAGTTTATGGGGGATCAATCAGCCCCAGCATTTT.

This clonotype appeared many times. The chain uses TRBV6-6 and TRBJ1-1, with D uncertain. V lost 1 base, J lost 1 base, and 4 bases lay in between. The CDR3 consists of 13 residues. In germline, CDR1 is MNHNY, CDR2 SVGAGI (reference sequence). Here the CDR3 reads CASSYYGNTEAFF. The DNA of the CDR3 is TGTGCCAGCAGTTACTACGGGAACACTGAAGCTTTCTTT.

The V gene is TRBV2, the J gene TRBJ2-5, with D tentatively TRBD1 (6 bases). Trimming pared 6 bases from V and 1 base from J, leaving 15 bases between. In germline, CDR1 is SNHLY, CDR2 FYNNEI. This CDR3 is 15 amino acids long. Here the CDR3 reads CASSAQGQAQETQYF. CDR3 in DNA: TGTGCCAGCAGCGCACAGGGCCAGGCCCAAGAGACCCAGTACTTC.

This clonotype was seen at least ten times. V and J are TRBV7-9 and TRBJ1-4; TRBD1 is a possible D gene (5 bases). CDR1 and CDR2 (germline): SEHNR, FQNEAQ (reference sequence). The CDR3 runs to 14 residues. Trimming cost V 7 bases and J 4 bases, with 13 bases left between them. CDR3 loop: CASNKGKGNEKLFF. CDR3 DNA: TGTGCCAGCAACAAGGGGAAGGGTAATGAAAAACTGTTTTTT.

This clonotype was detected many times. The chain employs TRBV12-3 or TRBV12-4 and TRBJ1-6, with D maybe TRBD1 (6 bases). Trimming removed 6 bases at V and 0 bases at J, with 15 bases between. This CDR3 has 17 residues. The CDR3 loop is CASSLSGGSSYNSPLHF. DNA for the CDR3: TGTGCCAGCAGCCTATCGGGGGGCAGCTCCTATAATTCACCCCTCCACTTT.

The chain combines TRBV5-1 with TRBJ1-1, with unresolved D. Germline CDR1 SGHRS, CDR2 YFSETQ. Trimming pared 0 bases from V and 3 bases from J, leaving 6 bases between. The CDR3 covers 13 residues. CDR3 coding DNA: TGCGCCAGCAGCTTGGCCGGACACACTGAAGCTTTCTTT. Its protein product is CASSLAGHTEAFF.

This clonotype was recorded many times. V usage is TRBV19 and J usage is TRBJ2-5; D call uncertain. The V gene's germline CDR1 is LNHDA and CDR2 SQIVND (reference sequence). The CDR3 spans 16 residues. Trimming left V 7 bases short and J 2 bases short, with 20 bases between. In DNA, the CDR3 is TGTGCCAGTACGGTTACGTGGTCACGGAGACAAGAGACCCAGTACTTC. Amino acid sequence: CASTVTWSRRQETQYF. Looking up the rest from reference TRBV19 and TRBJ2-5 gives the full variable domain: DGGITQSPKYLFRKEGQNVTLSCEQNLNHDAMYWYRQDPGQGLRLIYYSQIVNDFQKGDIAEGYSVSREKKESFPLTVTSAQKNPTAFYLCASTVTWSRRQETQYFGPGTRLLVL.

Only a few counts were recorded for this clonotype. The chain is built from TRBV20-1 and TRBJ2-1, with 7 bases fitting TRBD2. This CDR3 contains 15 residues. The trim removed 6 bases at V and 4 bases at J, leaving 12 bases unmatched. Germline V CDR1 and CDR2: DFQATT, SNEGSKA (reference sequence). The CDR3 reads CSASTSGAFYNEQFF. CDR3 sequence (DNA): TGCAGTGCATCAACGAGCGGGGCATTTTACAATGAGCAGTTCTTC.

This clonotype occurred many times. DNA for the CDR3: TGCAGTGCTAGAGATCCGGACCCCGGCTCCTACAATGAGCAGTTCTTC. Translated, it gives CSARDPDPGSYNEQFF. V and J are TRBV20-1 and TRBJ2-1; D gene uncertain. Trimming took 0 bases from V and 0 from J, leaving 12 bases between them. Germline values: CDR1 DFQATT, CDR2 SNEGSKA (reference sequence). The CDR3 covers 16 residues.

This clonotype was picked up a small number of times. In DNA, the CDR3 is TGTGCCAGCAGCGTAGCTGGTCAGGCGTTCACCGGGGAGCTGTTTTTT. Amino acids: CASSVAGQAFTGELFF. This chain uses TRBV7-3 with TRBJ2-2; no clear D gene. Trimming cost V 5 bases and J 4 bases, with 17 bases left between them. Germline V gene lookup returns CDR1 SGHTA and CDR2 FQGTGA. CDR3 length: 16 amino acids.

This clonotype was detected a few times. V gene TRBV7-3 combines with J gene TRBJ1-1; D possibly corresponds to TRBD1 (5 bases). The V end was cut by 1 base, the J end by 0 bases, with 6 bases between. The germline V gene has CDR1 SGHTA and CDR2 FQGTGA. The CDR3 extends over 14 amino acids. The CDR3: CASSLMGLNTEAFF. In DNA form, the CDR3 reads TGTGCCAGCAGCTTAATGGGGCTGAACACTGAAGCTTTCTTT.

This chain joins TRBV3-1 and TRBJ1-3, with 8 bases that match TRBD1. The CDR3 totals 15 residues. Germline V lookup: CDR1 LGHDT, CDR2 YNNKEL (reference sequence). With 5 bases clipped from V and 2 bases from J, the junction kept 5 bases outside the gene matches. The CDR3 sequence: CASSFRQGTGNTIYF. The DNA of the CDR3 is TGTGCCAGCAGCTTCAGACAGGGGACTGGAAACACCATATATTTT. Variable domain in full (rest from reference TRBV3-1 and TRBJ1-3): DTAVSQTPKYLVTQMGNDKSIKCEQNLGHDTMYWYKQDSKKFLKIMFSYNNKELIINETVPNRFSPKSPDKAHLNLHINSLELGDSAVYFCASSFRQGTGNTIYFGEGSWLTVV.

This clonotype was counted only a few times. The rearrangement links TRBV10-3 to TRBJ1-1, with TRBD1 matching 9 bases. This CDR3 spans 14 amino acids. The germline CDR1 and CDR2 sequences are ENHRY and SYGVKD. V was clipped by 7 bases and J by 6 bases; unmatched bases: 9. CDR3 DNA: TGTGCCATCACCCTTCCGGGACAGGGTTCTGAAGCTTTCTTT. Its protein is CAITLPGQGSEAFF.

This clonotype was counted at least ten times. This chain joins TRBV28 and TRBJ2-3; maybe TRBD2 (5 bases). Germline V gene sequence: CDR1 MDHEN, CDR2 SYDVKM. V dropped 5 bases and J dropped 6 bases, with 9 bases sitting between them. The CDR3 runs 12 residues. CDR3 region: CASSDRRDTQYF. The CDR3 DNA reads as TGTGCCAGCAGTGATCGGAGGGATACGCAGTATTTT.

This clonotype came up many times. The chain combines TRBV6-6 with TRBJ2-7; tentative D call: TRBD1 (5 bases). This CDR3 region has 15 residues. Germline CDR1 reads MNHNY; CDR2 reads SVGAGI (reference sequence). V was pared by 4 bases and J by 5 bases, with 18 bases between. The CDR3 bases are TGTGCCAGCAGTTTTACACTACAGGTGGGCCACGAGCAGTACTTC. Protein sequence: CASSFTLQVGHEQYF.

The CDR3 is CASSLGLAGTEQYF. CDR3 in DNA: TGTGCCAGCAGCTTGGGGCTAGCGGGGACAGAGCAGTACTTC. The gene calls are TRBV7-2 and TRBJ2-7, with 9 bases that match TRBD2. Per germline, CDR1 SGHTA and CDR2 FQGNSA. The CDR3 totals 14 residues. V shed 3 bases and J 7 bases; nucleotides not matched to a gene: 7.

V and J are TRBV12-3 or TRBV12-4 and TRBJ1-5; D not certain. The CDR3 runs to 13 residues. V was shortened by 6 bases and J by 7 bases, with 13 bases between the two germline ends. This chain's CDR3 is CASSPYKAQPQHF. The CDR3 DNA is TGTGCCAGCAGCCCCTACAAAGCCCAGCCCCAGCATTTT.

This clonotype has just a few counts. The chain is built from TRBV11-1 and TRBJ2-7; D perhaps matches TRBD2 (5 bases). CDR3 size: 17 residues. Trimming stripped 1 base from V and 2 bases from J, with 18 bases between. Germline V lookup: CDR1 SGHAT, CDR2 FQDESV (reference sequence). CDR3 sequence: CASSLGGASGVTYEQYF. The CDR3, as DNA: TGTGCCAGCAGCTTAGGAGGCGCCAGCGGAGTAACCTACGAGCAGTACTTC.

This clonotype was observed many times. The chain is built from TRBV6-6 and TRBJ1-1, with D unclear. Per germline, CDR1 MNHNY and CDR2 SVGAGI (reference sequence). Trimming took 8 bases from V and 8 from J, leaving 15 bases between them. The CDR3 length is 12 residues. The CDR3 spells CASSTTGPEAFF. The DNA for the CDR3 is TGTGCCAGCTCCACCACCGGGCCCGAAGCTTTCTTT.

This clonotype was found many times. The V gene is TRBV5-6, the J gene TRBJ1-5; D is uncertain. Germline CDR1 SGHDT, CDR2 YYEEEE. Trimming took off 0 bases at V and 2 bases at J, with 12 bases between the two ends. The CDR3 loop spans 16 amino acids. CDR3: CASSLAGGVGNQPQHF. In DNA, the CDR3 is TGTGCCAGCAGCTTGGCCGGCGGGGTGGGCAATCAGCCCCAGCATTTT.

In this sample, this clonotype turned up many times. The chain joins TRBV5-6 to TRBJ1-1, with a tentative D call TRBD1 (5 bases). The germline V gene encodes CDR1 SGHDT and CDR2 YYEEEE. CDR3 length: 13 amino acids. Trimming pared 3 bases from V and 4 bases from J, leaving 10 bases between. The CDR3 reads CASSWAGTTEAFF. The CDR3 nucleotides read TGTGCCAGCAGCTGGGCAGGGACCACTGAAGCTTTCTTT.

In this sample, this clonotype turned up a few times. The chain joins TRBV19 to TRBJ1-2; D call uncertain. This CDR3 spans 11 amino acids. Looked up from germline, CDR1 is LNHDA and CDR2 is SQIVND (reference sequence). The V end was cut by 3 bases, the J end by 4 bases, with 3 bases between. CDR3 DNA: TGTGCCAGTAGTATTGGCTATGGCTACACCTTC. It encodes CASSIGYGYTF.